This TCR beta chain was recorded in a study of T cell responses to AZD1222 COVID-19 vaccine. Findings and limits, study-wide: Unmutated regions of variants are reportedly targeted by nearly half of spike-specific TCRs. Repertoire sampling happened only post peak T cell response. Seropositive at baseline were only a handful of AZD1222 recipients.

V shed 4 bases, J shed 7 bases, and the junction held 7 bases outside the gene matches. The CDR3 length is 14 residues. The germline gives CDR1 MDHEN, CDR2 SYDVKM. TCRdb's table, derived via immunoSEQ multiplex PCR, lists solely in-frame clones and lacks some. The sample includes 150,000 to 200,000 clones, roughly 92% of them seen just once. On this clone: The antigen remains unidentified.

Some second doses came at about 4 weeks and others at about 12 weeks; these were pooled. The chain is built from TRBV28 and TRBJ1-2, with 9 bases fitting TRBD1. The receptor's source is an adult who received the AZD1222 COVID-19 vaccine. The sequencing here drew on peripheral blood, taken 28 days after the second AZD1222 dose. The CDR3 loop reads CASSSQTGGLGYTF. CDR3 nucleotide sequence: TGTGCCAGCAGTTCCCAGACAGGGGGTCTTGGCTACACCTTC.